This entry lists 15 T cell receptor beta chains sequenced from one sample in a study of T cell repertoires in cytomegalovirus infection (dated by TCRdb to about 2019). The sequencer listed for this sample is Illumina HiSeq 1500. Through fastp at Q25 and MiXCR, TCRdb rebuilt clones from the public reads, retaining in-frame beta chains. Each entry merges the rows of one CDR3 protein and shows their most common DNA and genes. The sample profile shows approximately 49,000 distinct CDR3 sequences; about 18% of them were found once. The leading ten clones occupy about a quarter of the sample. Reading the label with the study, this specimen's treatment or condition is: in vitro stimulation with specific CMV peptide epitopes to enrich CMV-specific T cells. The antigens these receptors bind are not known. Specimen: CD8+ T cells from cultured PBMCs, collected from culture after CMV antigen stimulation. The receptors stem from a human donor in good health (CMV status not recorded). Some clones in this sample may be carry-over from other donors' samples.

The rearrangement uses TRBV27 and TRBJ2-5; the match to TRBD1 covers 8 bases. This CDR3 has 16 amino acids. V shed 4 bases, J shed 2 bases, and the junction held 9 bases outside the gene matches. Germline CDR1 reads MNHEY; CDR2 reads SMNVEV (reference sequence). The CDR3: CASSSPHTGGQETQYF. The CDR3 DNA follows: TGTGCCAGCAGTTCGCCTCATACAGGGGGACAAGAGACCCAGTACTTC.

The sample holds many counts of this clonotype. V and J are TRBV29-1 and TRBJ1-2; D uncertain. The CDR3 totals 14 residues. CDR1 and CDR2 (germline): SQVTM, ANQGSEA. V dropped 3 bases and J dropped 1 base, with 12 bases sitting between them. CDR3 loop: CSVDLGRNNYGYTF. The CDR3 DNA follows: TGCAGCGTTGACCTCGGCAGGAATAACTATGGCTACACCTTC.

J is TRBJ1-1 and V is TRBV19; D is unresolved. CDR1 is LNHDA and CDR2 is SQIVND in the germline V gene (reference sequence). V lost 3 bases and J lost 1, with 3 bases in between. The CDR3 contains 12 residues. Written as DNA, the CDR3 is TGTGCCAGTAGTATCGGGAACACTGAAGCTTTCTTT. As protein: CASSIGNTEAFF.

The chain recombines TRBV6-5 with TRBJ1-5; 8 bases line up with TRBD1. V shed 6 bases and J 3 bases; nucleotides not matched to a gene: 4. This CDR3 comprises 14 residues. The germline V gene encodes CDR1 MNHEY and CDR2 SVGAGI. The CDR3 protein is CASRKGQDNQPQHF. The CDR3 bases are TGTGCCAGCAGGAAGGGACAGGACAATCAGCCCCAGCATTTT.

The CDR3 bases are TGTGCCAGCAGCTTAAGGGGGTACCAAGAGACCCAGTACTTC. It codes for CASSLRGYQETQYF. The rearrangement uses TRBV7-8 and TRBJ2-5; TRBD1 might be the D (6 bases). This CDR3 comprises 14 residues. V was shortened by 2 bases and J by 0 bases, with 7 bases between the two germline ends. Germline V gene sequence: CDR1 SGHVS, CDR2 FQNEAQ.

The V call is TRBV11-2, the J call TRBJ2-4; either TRBD1 or TRBD2 may fit D (5 bases each). Germline V gene sequence: CDR1 SGHAT, CDR2 FQNNGV. CDR3 length: 18 amino acids. Trimming pared 5 bases from V and 0 bases from J, leaving 20 bases between. CDR3 loop: CASSLPFRGEKAKNIQYF. The CDR3 bases are TGTGCCAGCAGCCTCCCTTTCCGAGGGGAGAAAGCCAAAAACATTCAGTACTTC. Full variable domain (rest looked up from reference TRBV11-2 and TRBJ2-4): EAGVAQSPRYKIIEKRQSVAFWCNPISGHATLYWYQQILGQGPKLLIQFQNNGVVDDSQLPKDRFSAERLKGVDSTLKIQPAKLEDSAVYLCASSLPFRGEKAKNIQYFGAGTRLSVL.

The rearrangement uses TRBV27 and TRBJ2-7; 9 positions match TRBD2. The V gene's germline CDR1 is MNHEY and CDR2 SMNVEV (reference sequence). Losses at the gene ends were 7 bases for V and 2 bases for J; bases not matched to a gene: 3. The CDR3 runs 13 residues. DNA of the CDR3: TGTGCCAGCAATAGCGGGAGAACCTACGAGCAGTACTTC. Protein: CASNSGRTYEQYF.

J is TRBJ1-6 and V is TRBV7-8; 10 bases match TRBD1. Germline CDR1 and CDR2: SGHVS and FQNEAQ. CDR3 length: 18 amino acids. Losses at the gene ends were 7 bases for V and 6 bases for J; bases not matched to a gene: 15. The CDR3 nucleotides read TGTGCCAGCACCGCCAGACCGGGGACAGGGGCGGCTAATTCACCCCTCCACTTT. It specifies CASTARPGTGAANSPLHF.

This clonotype has just a few counts. The chain combines TRBV7-2 with TRBJ2-5, with 12 positions matching TRBD1. The CDR3 extends over 15 amino acids. Germline CDR1 and CDR2: SGHTA and FQGNSA. Unmatched junction bases numbered 7, after V lost 6 bases and J lost 5 bases. The CDR3 DNA is TGTGCCAGCAGTCGGGGGACAGGGGGCATCGAGACCCAGTACTTC. Encoded protein: CASSRGTGGIETQYF. The full variable domain, with the rest looked up from reference TRBV7-2 and TRBJ2-5, is GAGVSQSPSNKVTEKGKDVELRCDPISGHTALYWYRQSLGQGLEFLIYFQGNSAPDKSGLPSDRFSAERTGGSVSTLTIQRTQQEDSAVYLCASSRGTGGIETQYFGPGTRLLVL.

V usage is TRBV12-3 or TRBV12-4 and J usage is TRBJ2-5; D might be TRBD1 (7 bases). Trimming left V 5 bases short and J 4 bases short, with 14 bases between. CDR3 size: 14 residues. The CDR3 sequence is CASSDRVGGETQYF. CDR3 in DNA: TGTGCCAGCAGTGACAGGGTGGGGGGAGAGACCCAGTACTTC.

About this clonotype: The junction does not match germline at one end; this may be a read error. The rearrangement joins TRBV7-8 to TRBJ1-4; 8 bases are shared with TRBD1. The CDR3 contains 12 residues. CDR1 is SGHVS, CDR2 FQNEAQ, per germline. The CDR3 sequence is CASSSWTGTYVF. CDR3 nucleotide sequence: TGTGCCAGCAGCTCCTGGACAGGGACCTACGTTTTT.

This clonotype was seen a few times. The chain has TRBV6-5 and TRBJ2-5; TRBD2 matches at 7 bases. V trimming: 2 bases; J trimming: 5 bases; junction bases outside the gene matches: 5. CDR3 length: 14 residues. CDR1 and CDR2 (germline): MNHEY, SVGAGI. CDR3 residues: CASSYRAGLETQYF. As DNA, the CDR3 is TGTGCCAGCAGTTACAGAGCGGGATTGGAGACCCAGTACTTC.

Only a few counts were recorded for this clonotype. The chain carries TRBV14 and TRBJ2-5; 8 nucleotides agree with TRBD1. The length of the CDR3 is 15 residues. Germline V gives CDR1 SGHDN, CDR2 FVKESK. The trim removed 4 bases at V and 4 bases at J, leaving 8 bases unmatched. The CDR3 here is CASSLGQGVLETQYF. The DNA of the CDR3 is TGTGCCAGCAGCCTCGGACAGGGTGTTTTAGAGACCCAGTACTTC.

In its sample, this clonotype was seen a few times. The chain is built from TRBV7-3 and TRBJ1-1; D ambiguous. Trimming took off 5 bases at V and 0 bases at J, with 7 bases between the two ends. This CDR3 is built from 13 residues. Germline V lookup: CDR1 SGHTA, CDR2 FQGTGA. Here the CDR3 DNA reads TGTGCCAGCAGCCTACACATGAACACTGAAGCTTTCTTT. Translating it yields CASSLHMNTEAFF. Full variable domain (missing parts from reference TRBV7-3 and TRBJ1-1): GAGVSQTPSNKVTEKGKYVELRCDPISGHTALYWYRQSLGQGPEFLIYFQGTGAADDSGLPNDRFFAVRPEGSVSTLKIQRTERGDSAVYLCASSLHMNTEAFFGQGTRLTVV.

CDR3 sequence reads: CASSLSRGTEAFF. In nucleotides, the CDR3 is TGTGCCAGCAGTTTATCCAGGGGAACTGAAGCTTTCTTT. The J gene is TRBJ1-1, the V gene TRBV12-3 or TRBV12-4; tentatively, D is TRBD1 (6 bases). The CDR3 sequence is 13 residues long. Trimming pared 2 bases from V and 5 bases from J, leaving 9 bases between.